This TCR beta chain was found in a study of blood T cell repertoires in COVID-19. This table comes from immunoSEQ multiplex PCR, and its TCRdb copy is limited to in-frame clones, with some not included. This sample has nearly 50,000 clones, with about 85% found just once. V was pared by 8 bases and J by 2 bases, with 17 bases between. CDR3 length: 16 amino acids. Looked up from germline, CDR1 is SGHRS and CDR2 is YFSETQ. The sequence was obtained from a human donor in a cohort sampled during active COVID-19. The rearrangement links TRBV5-1 to TRBJ2-6; a weak D match, TRBD2 (6 bases). Sequences were obtained from peripheral blood. The CDR3 loop reads CASRLGGKTGANVLTF. CDR3 nucleotides: TGCGCCAGTAGACTTGGAGGGAAAACTGGGGCCAACGTCCTGACTTTC.